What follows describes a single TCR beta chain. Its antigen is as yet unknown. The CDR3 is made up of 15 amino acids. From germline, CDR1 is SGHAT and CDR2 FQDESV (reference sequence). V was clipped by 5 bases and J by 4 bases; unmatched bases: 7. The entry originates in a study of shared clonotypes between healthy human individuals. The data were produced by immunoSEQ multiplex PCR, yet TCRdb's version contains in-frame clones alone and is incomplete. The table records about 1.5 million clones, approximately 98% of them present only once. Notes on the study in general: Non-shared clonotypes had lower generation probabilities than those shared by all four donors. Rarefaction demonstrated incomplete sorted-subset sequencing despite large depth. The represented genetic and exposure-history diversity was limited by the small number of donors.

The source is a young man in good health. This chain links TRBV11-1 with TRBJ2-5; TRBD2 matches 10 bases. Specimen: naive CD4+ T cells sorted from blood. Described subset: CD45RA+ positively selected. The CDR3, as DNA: TGTGCCAGCAGCCCTAGCGGGAGCGGCGGAGAGACCCAGTACTTC. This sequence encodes CASSPSGSGGETQYF.